This T cell receptor (beta chain) came from a study of Graves' ophthalmopathy and Graves' hyperthyroidism. General study points: Distinction of ophthalmopathy from stable hyperthyroidism by a 13-signature model reached nearly 90% sensitivity and 81.08% specificity.

A few counts support this clonotype. Its antigen is as yet unknown. Beta-chain TCR CDR3 regions were amplified from RNA transcripts. Second-round multiplex PCR came after first-round RT-PCR with HTBI primers. MiXCR, run by TCRdb on the multiplex PCR reads, gives a single entry per CDR3 protein. The top ten clones hold approximately 46% of a sample with about 740,000 distinct CDR3 sequences, around 40% of them seen once. The TCR comes from an adult man with Graves' ophthalmopathy. The sequenced sample was peripheral blood.

In nucleotides, the CDR3 is TGTGCCAGCAGCCCAGGACAGGGGGCTGGATATGGCTACACCTTC. Protein sequence: CASSPGQGAGYGYTF. The V and J genes are TRBV7-9 and TRBJ1-2, with 11 bases fitting TRBD1. The V gene end was trimmed by 5 bases and the J gene end by 5 bases; junction bases not matched to a gene: 7. Looked up from germline, CDR1 is SEHNR and CDR2 is FQNEAQ (reference sequence). The CDR3 is 15 residues long.